This TCR beta chain appears in the sequencing data of a study of blood T cells in healthy people across ages (dated by TCRdb to between 2014 and 2017). Some background on the complete study: Template switching captured roughly one uniquely barcoded TCR beta cDNA molecule per two T cells in model experiments. The study measured age-related changes in TCR beta repertoire diversity using deep sequencing normalized with unique cDNA molecular identifiers. Four age groups were formed from the donors: young (average approximately 16 years), middle-aged (around 37), aged (roughly 59) and long-lived (more than 75). Donors of different ages were randomly distributed across sequencing lanes to avoid experimental bias. The study analyzed two additional independent replicas of 1 million unique cDNA reads from the same blood draw for two donors, one aged 18 to 30 and one aged 80 or older. General study outcomes and caveats: Observed TCR beta diversity per million T cells fell roughly linearly with age, and a significant reduction was already apparent by age about 38. Because donor CMV infection status was unknown, age-related changes in expanded clonotypes were potentially confounded. Because profiling used bulk unsorted PBMCs, naive and antigen-experienced compartments could not be compared conclusively. A strong correlation was found between observed TCR beta diversity and the percentage of naive T cells measured by flow cytometry. Total diversity estimates from one million sequenced T cells were considered lower bounds and underestimates. Compared with the aged group, the long-lived group had more naive CD4+ T cells, fewer expanded clones and increased TCR diversity, suggesting age selection.

As concerns this clonotype: Its antigen is still unknown. No base quality information exists; no much larger clone differs at one position.

From its cysteine to its phenylalanine, the CDR3 spans 18 amino acids. Only the CDR3 DNA is retained, 54 bases long and in frame from the first base. CDR1 DFQATT and CDR2 SNEGSKA were looked up in the germline V gene (reference sequence). V is cut back by 5 bases and J by 0 bases, with 14 bases in the junction unmatched. Library generation was performed with 5' RACE. A second PCR of roughly 6 to 11 cycles was performed with a sample-barcoded 5' primer and a J-beta primer mix. A template-switch 5' adaptor carrying 12 random nucleotides introduced a unique molecular identifier onto each TCR beta cDNA molecule. At least 3 million CDR3-containing paired-end reads were obtained from each sample. All of the RNA was converted into first-strand cDNA using the Mint cDNA synthesis kit, with a TRBC-specific oligonucleotide serving as the primer. Following uracil-DNA glycosylase treatment, all cDNA underwent a first 18-cycle PCR with the universal primers M1SS and BC2_uni_R. The authors processed their data as follows. Normalization of each sample was performed by random selection of 1 million high-quality reads, each carrying a distinct molecular identifier. Instead of being binned into consensus sequences, reads that shared molecular identifiers were thrown out. MiTCR, run with a Q25 quality threshold and the strictest error-elimination algorithm, handled CDR3 identification, clonotype clustering and error correction. Lower-bound total TCR beta diversity was estimated with a nonparametric unseen species model using Euler transformation. TCRdb reran the public reads through fastp at Q25 and MiXCR, keeping productive beta chains. Rows are combined by CDR3 protein, so each entry shows the most common genes and DNA. The V and J calls and clone size are TCRdb's, not the authors'. This sample holds roughly 1.9 million distinct CDR3 sequences; around 40% were observed only once. The ten largest clones represent under 30% of the sample.

Donors were 39 systemically healthy Caucasian individuals from Russia aged about 6 to 100 years. Each donor gave 9.5 to 10 milliliters of peripheral blood, drawn into EDTA-treated Vacutainer tubes. PBMCs were isolated by Ficoll-Paque density-gradient centrifugation, with at least 6 million obtained per sample. Total RNA, at least 5 micrograms per sample, was extracted from PBMCs with Trizol reagent. Naive CD45RAhigh/CD27high T cell percentages were measured by flow cytometry on a PBMC aliquot from every donor. The source material was blood. This TCR was sampled from a human donor in good health. The chain links TRBV20-1 with TRBJ2-3; TRBD2 lines up with 10 middle nucleotides. The sequence in DNA is TGCAGTGCTTCCCGGCCTAGCGGGGGCGGGGGGAGCACAGATACGCAGTATTTT. Translated, it gives CSASRPSGGGGSTDTQYF.